This TCR beta chain appears in the sequencing data of a study of T cell responses to AZD1222 COVID-19 vaccine. General observations from the study: When two AZD1222 doses had been given, Spike-specific TCR breadth and depth rose. Only five or six individuals given AZD1222 were seropositive at baseline. It should be noted that donors were predominantly white British and more often female, and clonal diversity was possibly underestimated.

The table lists this clone with a count of one. Its antigen is as yet unknown. The repertoire was sequenced with immunoSEQ multiplex PCR; TCRdb's copy has only in-frame clones and lacks some. The table includes about 140,000 clones, roughly nine tenths detected once. The TCR was taken from an adult who received the AZD1222 COVID-19 vaccine. Sample: peripheral blood, taken 28 days after the second AZD1222 dose.

The DNA for the CDR3 is TGTGCCAGCAGTACCCCCGTGCAGGGCAATCAGCCCCAGCATTTT. Amino acids: CASSTPVQGNQPQHF. The chain links TRBV28 to TRBJ1-5; D unclear. Germline V CDR1 and CDR2: MDHEN, SYDVKM. The CDR3 totals 15 residues. The ends were cut back, 5 bases at V and 2 bases at J, with 13 bases in the middle.